The present T cell receptor beta chain was sequenced within a study of shared clonotypes between healthy human individuals. Overall study context: The plates for each donor numbered three CD4 naive, three CD4 memory, two CD8 naive and one CD8 memory.

On this clone: As yet, its antigen is unknown.

Per the original methods: Sequence data from immunoSEQ were junction-only and lacked quality scores; consequently, filtering differed. Here immunoSEQ multiplex PCR was the method, and the copy in TCRdb shows in-frame clones only, minus some. V and J calls and clone size follow that table, whereas D and trimming were derived from the DNA. The sample has approximately 2,000,000 clones, 85% to 95% seen once; the top ten hold 0.3% to 0.4%. Study-wide results and caveats: Estimated richness was generally greater in naive than memory subsets. The small donor group covered limited genetic and exposure diversity.

The TCR sequence derives from a man younger than 30 in good health. Some clones in this sample may be carry-over from other donors' samples. Sequenced: naive CD4+ T cells from PBMCs. Subset described: CD45RA+ positively selected.

The CDR3: CASTTRTSGSFYEQYF. The CDR3 DNA reads TGTGCCAGCACCACCCGGACTAGCGGGAGTTTCTACGAGCAGTACTTC. The chain carries TRBV5-4 and TRBJ2-7; 13 bases match TRBD2. There are 16 residues in the CDR3. Germline assignment: CDR1 SGHNT and CDR2 YYREEE (reference sequence). With V trimmed by 6 bases and J by 3 bases, 9 bases remained unmatched.